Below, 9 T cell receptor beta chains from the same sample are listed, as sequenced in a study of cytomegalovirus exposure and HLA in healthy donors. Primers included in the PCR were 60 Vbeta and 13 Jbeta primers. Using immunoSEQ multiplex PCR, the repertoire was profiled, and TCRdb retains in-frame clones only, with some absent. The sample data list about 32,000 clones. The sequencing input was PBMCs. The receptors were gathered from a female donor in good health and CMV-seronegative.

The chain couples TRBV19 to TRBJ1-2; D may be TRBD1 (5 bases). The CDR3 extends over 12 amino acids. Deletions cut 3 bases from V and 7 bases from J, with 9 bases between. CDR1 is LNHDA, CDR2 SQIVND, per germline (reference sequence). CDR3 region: CASSIGGAGYTF. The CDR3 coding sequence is TGTGCCAGTAGTATTGGAGGGGCTGGCTACACCTTC.

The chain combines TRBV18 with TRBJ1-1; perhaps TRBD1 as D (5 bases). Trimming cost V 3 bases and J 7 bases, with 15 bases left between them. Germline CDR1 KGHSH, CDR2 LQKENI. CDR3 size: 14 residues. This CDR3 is CASSPSAGRIEAFF. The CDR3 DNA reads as TGTGCCAGCTCACCGAGCGCGGGACGGATTGAAGCTTTCTTT.

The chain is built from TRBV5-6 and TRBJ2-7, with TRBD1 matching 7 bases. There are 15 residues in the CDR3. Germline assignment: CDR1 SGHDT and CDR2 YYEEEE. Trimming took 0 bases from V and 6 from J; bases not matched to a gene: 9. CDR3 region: CASSLVSPTGVEQYF. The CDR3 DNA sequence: TGTGCCAGCAGCTTGGTTAGCCCAACAGGGGTCGAGCAGTACTTC.

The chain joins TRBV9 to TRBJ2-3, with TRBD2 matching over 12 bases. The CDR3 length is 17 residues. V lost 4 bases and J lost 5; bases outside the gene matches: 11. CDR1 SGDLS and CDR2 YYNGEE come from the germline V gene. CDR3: CASSTRTSGGSRDTQYF. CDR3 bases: TGTGCCAGCAGCACCCGAACTAGCGGGGGGTCCAGAGATACGCAGTATTTT. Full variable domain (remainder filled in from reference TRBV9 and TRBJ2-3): DSGVTQTPKHLITATGQRVTLRCSPRSGDLSVYWYQQSLDQGLQFLIQYYNGEERAKGNILERFSAQQFPDLHSELNLSSLELGDSALYFCASSTRTSGGSRDTQYFGPGTRLTVL.

The CDR3 here is CASKSDTNTEAFF. The CDR3 DNA follows: TGTGCCAGCAAATCAGATACGAACACTGAAGCTTTCTTT. This sequence joins TRBV6-1 and TRBJ1-1; D remains unclear. V lost 7 bases and J lost 1, with 10 bases in between. Looked up from germline, CDR1 is MNHNS and CDR2 is SASEGT. This CDR3 is built from 13 residues.

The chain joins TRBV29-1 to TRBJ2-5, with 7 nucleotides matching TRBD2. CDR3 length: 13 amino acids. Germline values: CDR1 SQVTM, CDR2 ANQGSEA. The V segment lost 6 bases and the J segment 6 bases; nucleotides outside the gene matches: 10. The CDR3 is CSVITGGIKTQYF. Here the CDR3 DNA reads TGCAGCGTAATTACGGGGGGTATAAAGACCCAGTACTTC.

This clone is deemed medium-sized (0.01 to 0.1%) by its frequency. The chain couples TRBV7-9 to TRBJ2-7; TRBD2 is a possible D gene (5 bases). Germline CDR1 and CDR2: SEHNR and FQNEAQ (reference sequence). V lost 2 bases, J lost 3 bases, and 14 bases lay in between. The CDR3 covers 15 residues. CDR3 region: CASSLRRGNGYEQYF. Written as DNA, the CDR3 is TGTGCCAGCAGCTTACGGCGAGGGAATGGCTACGAGCAGTACTTC. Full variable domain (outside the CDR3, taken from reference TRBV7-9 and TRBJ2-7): DTGVSQNPRHKITKRGQNVTFRCDPISEHNRLYWYRQTLGQGPEFLTYFQNEAQLEKSRLLSDRFSAERPKGSFSTLEIQRTEQGDSAMYLCASSLRRGNGYEQYFGPGTRLTVT.

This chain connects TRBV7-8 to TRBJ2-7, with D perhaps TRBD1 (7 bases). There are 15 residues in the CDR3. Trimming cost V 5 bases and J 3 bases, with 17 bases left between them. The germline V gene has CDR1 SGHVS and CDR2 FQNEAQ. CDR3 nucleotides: TGTGCCAGCAGCCCCGGCGGGACAGCCCACTACGAGCAGTACTTC. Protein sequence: CASSPGGTAHYEQYF.

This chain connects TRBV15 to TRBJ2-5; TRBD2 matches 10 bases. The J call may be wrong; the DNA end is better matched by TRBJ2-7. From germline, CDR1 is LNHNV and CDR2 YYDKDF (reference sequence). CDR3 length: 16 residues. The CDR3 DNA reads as TGTGCCACCAGCAGGGAAGGGACTAGCGTGTCCTACGAGCAGTACTTC. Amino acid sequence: CATSREGTSVSYEQYF.